What follows is one TCR beta chain and its context. The antigen is not known. The CDR3 has 14 residues. Germline V gene lookup returns CDR1 DFQATT and CDR2 SNEGSKA (reference sequence). The J segment lost 1 base and the V segment lost 5 bases, leaving 4 bases of the junction unmatched. This sample is drawn from a study of T-cell reconstitution after alpha-beta-depleted transplantation in children. Study outcomes and limitations: Where some patients showed high TCRbeta diversity at day 60, it came from recipient T cells and thymic progenitors that had survived. About two months after transplant, alpha-beta T cells reportedly came from several hundred expanded graft clones. T-cell counts and diversity at one year following transplant were attributed mainly to newly produced T cells.

Molecular barcoding with unique molecular identifiers was used for the TCRbeta library. TCRdb recomputed calls from the PCR reads with MiXCR, one row per CDR3 protein. The repertoire has hundreds of thousands of distinct CDR3 sequences, around 23% of them found once; the top ten carry around an eighth. The starting material was PBMCs, mostly from graft donor cells, obtained 360 days after TCRalphabeta/CD19-depleted stem cell transplant. The chain is built from TRBV20-1 and TRBJ2-1; TRBD1 agrees at 8 bases. The clonotype comes from a boy in the first two years of life who had a stem cell transplant for acute myeloid leukemia, so the T cells may come from the graft donor. The CDR3: CSAEDRGSYNEQFF. CDR3 bases: TGCAGTGCTGAAGACAGGGGATCCTACAATGAGCAGTTCTTC.